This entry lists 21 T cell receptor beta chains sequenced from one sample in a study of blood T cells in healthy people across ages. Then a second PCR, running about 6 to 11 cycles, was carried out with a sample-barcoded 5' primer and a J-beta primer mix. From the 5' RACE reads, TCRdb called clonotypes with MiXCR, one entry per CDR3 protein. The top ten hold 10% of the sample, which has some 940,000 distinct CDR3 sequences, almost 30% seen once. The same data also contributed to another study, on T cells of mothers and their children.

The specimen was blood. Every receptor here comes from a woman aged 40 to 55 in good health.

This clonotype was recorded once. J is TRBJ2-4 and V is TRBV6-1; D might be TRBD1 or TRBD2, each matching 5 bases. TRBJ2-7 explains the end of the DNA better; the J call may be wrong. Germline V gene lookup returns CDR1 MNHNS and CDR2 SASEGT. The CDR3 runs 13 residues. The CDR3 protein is CAIGSGQIYEQYF. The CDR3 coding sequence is TGTGCCATCGGATCGGGGCAGATCTACGAGCAGTACTTC.

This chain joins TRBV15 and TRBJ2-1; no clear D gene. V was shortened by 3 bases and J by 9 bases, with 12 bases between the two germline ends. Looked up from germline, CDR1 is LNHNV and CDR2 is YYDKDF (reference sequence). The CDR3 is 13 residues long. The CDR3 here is CATSSLDGTEQFF. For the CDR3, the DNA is TGTGCCACCAGCAGCTTGGACGGCACTGAGCAGTTCTTC.

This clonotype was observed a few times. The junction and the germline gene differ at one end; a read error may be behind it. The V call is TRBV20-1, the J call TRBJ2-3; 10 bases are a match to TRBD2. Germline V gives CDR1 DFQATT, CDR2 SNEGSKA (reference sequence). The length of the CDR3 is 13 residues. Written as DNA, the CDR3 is TGCAGTGCGAGAGGACTAGCGGTAGATACGCAGTATTTT. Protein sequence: CSARGLAVDTQYF.

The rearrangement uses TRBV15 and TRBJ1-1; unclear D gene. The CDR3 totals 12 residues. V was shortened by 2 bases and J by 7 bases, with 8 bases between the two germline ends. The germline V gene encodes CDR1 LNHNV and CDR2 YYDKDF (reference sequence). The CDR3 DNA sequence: TGTGCCACCAGCAGATATGTTGGTGAAGCTTTCTTT. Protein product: CATSRYVGEAFF. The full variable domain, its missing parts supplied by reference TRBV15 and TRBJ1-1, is DAMVIQNPRYQVTQFGKPVTLSCSQTLNHNVMYWYQQKSSQAPKLLFHYYDKDFNNEADTPDNFQSRRPNTSFCFLDIRSPGLGDTAMYLCATSRYVGEAFFGQGTRLTVV.

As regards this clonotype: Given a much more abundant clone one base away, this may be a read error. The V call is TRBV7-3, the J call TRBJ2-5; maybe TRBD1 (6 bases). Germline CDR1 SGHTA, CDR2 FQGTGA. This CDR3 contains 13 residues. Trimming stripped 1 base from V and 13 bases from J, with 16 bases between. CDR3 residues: CASSLNGGHERYF. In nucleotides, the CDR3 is TGTGCCAGCAGCTTAAATGGGGGACACGAGCGGTACTTC.

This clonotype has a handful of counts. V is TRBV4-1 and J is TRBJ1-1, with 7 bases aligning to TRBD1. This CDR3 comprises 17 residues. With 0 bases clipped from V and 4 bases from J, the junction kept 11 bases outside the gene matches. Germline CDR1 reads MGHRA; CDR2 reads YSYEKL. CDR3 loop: CASSQDPLQGRITEAFF. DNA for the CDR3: TGCGCCAGCAGCCAAGATCCTCTACAGGGGAGGATCACTGAAGCTTTCTTT.

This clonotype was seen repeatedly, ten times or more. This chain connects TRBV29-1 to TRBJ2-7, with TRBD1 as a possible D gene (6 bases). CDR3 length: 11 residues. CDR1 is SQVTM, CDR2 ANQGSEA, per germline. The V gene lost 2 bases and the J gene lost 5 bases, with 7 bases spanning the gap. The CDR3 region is CSVESGDEQYF. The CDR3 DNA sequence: TGCAGCGTTGAATCAGGGGACGAGCAGTACTTC.

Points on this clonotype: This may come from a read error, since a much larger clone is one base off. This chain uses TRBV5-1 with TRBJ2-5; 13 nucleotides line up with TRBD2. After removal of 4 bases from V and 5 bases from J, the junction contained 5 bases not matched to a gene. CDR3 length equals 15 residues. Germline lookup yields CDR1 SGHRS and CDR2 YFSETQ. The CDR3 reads CASSGGLAGRETQYF. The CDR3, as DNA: TGCGCCAGCAGCGGGGGACTAGCGGGGCGGGAGACCCAGTACTTC.

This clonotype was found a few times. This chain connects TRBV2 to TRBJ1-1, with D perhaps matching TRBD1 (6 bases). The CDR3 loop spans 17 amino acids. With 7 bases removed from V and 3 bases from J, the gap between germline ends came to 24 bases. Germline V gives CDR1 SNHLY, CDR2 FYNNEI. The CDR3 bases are TGTGCCAGCAACCCAAGACAGGTTTTTAGTGGGGACACTGAAGCTTTCTTT. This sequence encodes CASNPRQVFSGDTEAFF.

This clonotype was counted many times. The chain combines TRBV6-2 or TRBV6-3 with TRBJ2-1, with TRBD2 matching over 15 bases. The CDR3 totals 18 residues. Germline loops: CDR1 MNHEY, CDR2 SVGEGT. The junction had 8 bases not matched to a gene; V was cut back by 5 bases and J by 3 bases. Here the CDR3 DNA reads TGTGCCAGCAGTACCCAGGGACTAGCGGGGGGTTACTACAATGAGCAGTTCTTC. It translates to CASSTQGLAGGYYNEQFF.

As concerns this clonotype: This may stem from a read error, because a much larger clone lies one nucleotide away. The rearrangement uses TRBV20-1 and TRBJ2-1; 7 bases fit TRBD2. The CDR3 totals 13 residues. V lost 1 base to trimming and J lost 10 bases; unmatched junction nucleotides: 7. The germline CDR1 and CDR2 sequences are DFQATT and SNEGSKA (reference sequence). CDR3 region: CSARASGRYEQFF. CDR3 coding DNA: TGCAGTGCTAGAGCTAGCGGTCGGTACGAGCAGTTCTTC.

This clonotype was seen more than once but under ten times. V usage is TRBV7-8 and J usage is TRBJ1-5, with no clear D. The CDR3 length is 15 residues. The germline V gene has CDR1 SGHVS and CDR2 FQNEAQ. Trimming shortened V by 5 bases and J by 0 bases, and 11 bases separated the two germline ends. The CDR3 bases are TGTGCCAGCAGCCAAATGGAATATAGCAATCAGCCCCAGCATTTT. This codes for CASSQMEYSNQPQHF.

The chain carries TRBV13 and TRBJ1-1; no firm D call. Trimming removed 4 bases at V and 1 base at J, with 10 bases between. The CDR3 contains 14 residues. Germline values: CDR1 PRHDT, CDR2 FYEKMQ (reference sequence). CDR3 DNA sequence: TGTGCCAGCAGCTCGCGCCGGGAGAACACTGAAGCTTTCTTT. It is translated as CASSSRRENTEAFF.

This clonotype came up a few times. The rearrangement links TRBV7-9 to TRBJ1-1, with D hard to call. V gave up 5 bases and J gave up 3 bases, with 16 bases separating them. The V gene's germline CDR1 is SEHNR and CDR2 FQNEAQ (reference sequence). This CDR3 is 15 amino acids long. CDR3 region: CASSRTMGEDTEAFF. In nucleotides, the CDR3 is TGTGCCAGCAGCCGCACGATGGGAGAGGACACTGAAGCTTTCTTT.

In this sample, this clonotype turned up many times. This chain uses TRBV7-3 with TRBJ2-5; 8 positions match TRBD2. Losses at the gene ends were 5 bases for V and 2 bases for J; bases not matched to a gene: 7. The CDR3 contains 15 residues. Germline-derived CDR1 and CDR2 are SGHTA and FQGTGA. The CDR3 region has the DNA TGTGCCAGCAGCCCCCGGGGGGGCCGGCAAGAGACCCAGTACTTC. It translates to CASSPRGGRQETQYF.

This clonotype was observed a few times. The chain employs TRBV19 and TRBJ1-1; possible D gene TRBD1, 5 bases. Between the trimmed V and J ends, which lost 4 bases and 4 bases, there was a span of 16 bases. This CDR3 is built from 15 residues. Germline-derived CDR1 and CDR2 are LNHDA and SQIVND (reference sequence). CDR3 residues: CASSKTGGSGTEAFF. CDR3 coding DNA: TGTGCCAGTAGTAAGACGGGGGGGAGTGGCACTGAAGCTTTCTTT.

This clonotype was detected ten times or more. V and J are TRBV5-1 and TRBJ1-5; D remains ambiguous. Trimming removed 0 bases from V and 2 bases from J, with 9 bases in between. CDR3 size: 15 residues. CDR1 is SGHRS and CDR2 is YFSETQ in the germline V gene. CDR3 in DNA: TGCGCCAGCAGCTTGGACTGGGGAGGCAATCAGCCCCAGCATTTT. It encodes CASSLDWGGNQPQHF.

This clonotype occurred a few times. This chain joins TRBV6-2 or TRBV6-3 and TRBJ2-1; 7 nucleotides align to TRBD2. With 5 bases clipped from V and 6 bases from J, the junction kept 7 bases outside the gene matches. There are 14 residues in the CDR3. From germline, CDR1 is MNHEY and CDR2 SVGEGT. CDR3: CASSQRGPGNEQFF. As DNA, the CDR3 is TGTGCCAGCAGTCAGCGGGGCCCCGGCAATGAGCAGTTCTTC.

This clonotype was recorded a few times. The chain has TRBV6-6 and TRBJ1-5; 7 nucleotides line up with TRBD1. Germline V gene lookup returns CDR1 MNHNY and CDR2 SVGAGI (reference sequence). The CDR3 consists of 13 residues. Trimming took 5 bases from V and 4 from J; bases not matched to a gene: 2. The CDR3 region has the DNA TGTGCCAGCAGTGAGGGGGCGAATCAGCCCCAGCATTTT. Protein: CASSEGANQPQHF.

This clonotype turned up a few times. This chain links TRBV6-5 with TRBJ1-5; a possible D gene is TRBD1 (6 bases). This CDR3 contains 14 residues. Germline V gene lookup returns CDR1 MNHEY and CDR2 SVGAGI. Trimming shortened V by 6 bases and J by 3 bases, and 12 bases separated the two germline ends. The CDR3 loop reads CASRPQGNNQPQHF. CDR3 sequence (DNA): TGTGCCAGCAGACCCCAGGGGAACAATCAGCCCCAGCATTTT.

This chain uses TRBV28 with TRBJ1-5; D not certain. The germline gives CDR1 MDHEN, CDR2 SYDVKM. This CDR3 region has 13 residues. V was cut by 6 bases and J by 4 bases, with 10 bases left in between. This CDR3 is CASRLDGNQPQHF. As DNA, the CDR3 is TGTGCCAGCAGGTTAGACGGGAATCAGCCCCAGCATTTT.